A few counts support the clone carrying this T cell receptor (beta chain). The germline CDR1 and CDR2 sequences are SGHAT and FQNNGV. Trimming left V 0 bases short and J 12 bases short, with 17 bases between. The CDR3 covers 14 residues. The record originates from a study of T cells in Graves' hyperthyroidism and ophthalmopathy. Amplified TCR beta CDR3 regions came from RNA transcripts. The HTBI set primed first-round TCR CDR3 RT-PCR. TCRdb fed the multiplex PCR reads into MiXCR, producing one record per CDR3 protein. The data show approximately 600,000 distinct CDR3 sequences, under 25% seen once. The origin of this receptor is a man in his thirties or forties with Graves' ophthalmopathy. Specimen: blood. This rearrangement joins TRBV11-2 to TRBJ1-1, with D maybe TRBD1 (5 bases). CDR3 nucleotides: TGTGCCAGCAGCTTAGATCTGTATGACGGGGCCTCTTTCTTT. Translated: CASSLDLYDGASFF.